This T cell receptor beta chain was sequenced during a study of naive and memory T cell subsets. The study's findings and limits: Naive repertoires, especially CD8, held a few larger clonotypes, possibly memory cells re-expressing CD45RA.

Both TRBC1 and TRBC2 were covered by a beta constant-region primer of two equimolar oligonucleotides. Four rounds of PCR amplified the ligated cDNA using nested alpha and beta constant-region primers plus SP2. TCRdb processed the UMI-ligation and nested PCR reads anew with MiXCR; each CDR3 protein has one entry. The sample consists of about 140,000 distinct CDR3 sequences, approximately 21% of them appearing once. After the first PCR, alpha and beta chain libraries were processed separately. About this clonotype itself: Its specificity is not known.

Trimming took 0 bases from V and 3 from J, leaving 9 bases between them. The CDR3 extends over 16 amino acids. Looked up from germline, CDR1 is SGHVS and CDR2 is FNYEAQ. The rearrangement joins TRBV7-6 to TRBJ2-6; TRBD1 is a possible D gene (5 bases). The clonotype originates from a human donor in good health. Source material: naive CD8+ T cells from blood. The CDR3 loop reads CASSLAPTVGANVLTF. The CDR3 nucleotides read TGTGCCAGCAGCTTAGCGCCGACAGTTGGGGCCAACGTCCTGACTTTC. The whole variable domain, remainder taken from reference TRBV7-6 and TRBJ2-6, is GAGVSQSPRYKVTKRGQDVALRCDPISGHVSLYWYRQALGQGPEFLTYFNYEAQQDKSGLPNDRFSAERPEGSISTLTIQRTEQRDSAMYRCASSLAPTVGANVLTFGAGSRLTVL.